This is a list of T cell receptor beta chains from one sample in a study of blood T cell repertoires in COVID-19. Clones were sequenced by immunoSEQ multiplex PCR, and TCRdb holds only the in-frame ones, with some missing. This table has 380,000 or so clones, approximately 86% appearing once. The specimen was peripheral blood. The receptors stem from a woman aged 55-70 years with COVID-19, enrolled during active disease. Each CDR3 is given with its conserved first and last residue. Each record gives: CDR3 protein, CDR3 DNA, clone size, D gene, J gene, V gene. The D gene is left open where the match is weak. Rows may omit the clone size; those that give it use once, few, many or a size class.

cdr3_aa: CASSPSLAGGMDTQYF
cdr3_nt: TGTGCCAGCAGCCCTTCCTTAGCGGGGGGTATGGATACGCAGTATTTT
clone_size: NA
d_call: TRBD2
j_call: TRBJ2-3
v_call: TRBV11-2

cdr3_aa: CASSLNGLFTYEQYF
cdr3_nt: TGTGCCAGCAGTTTAAACGGACTCTTTACCTACGAGCAGTACTTC
clone_size: NA
d_call: NA
j_call: TRBJ2-7
v_call: TRBV27

cdr3_aa: CASSLVGGTGYNSPLHF
cdr3_nt: TGTGCCAGCAGCTTAGTCGGGGGGACAGGATATAATTCACCCCTCCACTTT
clone_size: NA
d_call: TRBD1
j_call: TRBJ1-6
v_call: TRBV7-6

cdr3_aa: CASTGQGANEQFF
cdr3_nt: TGTGCCAGCACGGGACAGGGTGCCAATGAGCAGTTCTTC
clone_size: NA
d_call: TRBD1
j_call: TRBJ2-1
v_call: TRBV2

cdr3_aa: CASSKQGEKLFF
cdr3_nt: TGTGCCAGCAGCAAGCAGGGTGAAAAACTGTTTTTT
clone_size: NA
d_call: NA
j_call: TRBJ1-4
v_call: TRBV6-6

cdr3_aa: CASIEGARGYTF
cdr3_nt: TGTGCCAGCATAGAGGGGGCAAGGGGCTACACCTTC
clone_size: NA
d_call: TRBD1
j_call: TRBJ1-2
v_call: TRBV6-5

cdr3_aa: CASSGSRGTEAFF
cdr3_nt: TGTGCCAGCAGTGGCTCAAGGGGTACTGAAGCTTTCTTT
clone_size: NA
d_call: NA
j_call: TRBJ1-1
v_call: TRBV2

cdr3_aa: CATTRGTSYEQYF
cdr3_nt: TGTGCCACTACTCGGGGAACAAGCTACGAGCAGTACTTC
clone_size: NA
d_call: NA
j_call: TRBJ2-7
v_call: TRBV6-5

cdr3_aa: CASSQNRAQWYF
cdr3_nt: TGTGCCAGCAGCCAGAACAGGGCGCAATGGTACTTC
clone_size: NA
d_call: NA
j_call: TRBJ2-5
v_call: TRBV6-5

cdr3_aa: CASRVDSSSYNEQFF
cdr3_nt: TGTGCCAGCAGAGTGGACTCGAGCTCCTACAATGAGCAGTTCTTC
clone_size: NA
d_call: NA
j_call: TRBJ2-1
v_call: TRBV7-3

cdr3_aa: CASSLMETEAFF
cdr3_nt: TGTGCCAGCAGTTTAATGGAGACTGAAGCTTTCTTT
clone_size: NA
d_call: NA
j_call: TRBJ1-1
v_call: TRBV12-3/TRBV12-4

cdr3_aa: CASSLVPENTEAFF
cdr3_nt: TGCGCCAGCAGCTTGGTACCAGAGAACACTGAAGCTTTCTTT
clone_size: NA
d_call: NA
j_call: TRBJ1-1
v_call: TRBV5-1

cdr3_aa: CASRLAGSYNEQFF
cdr3_nt: TGTGCCAGCAGACTAGCGGGCTCCTACAATGAGCAGTTCTTC
clone_size: NA
d_call: TRBD2
j_call: TRBJ2-1
v_call: TRBV6-5

cdr3_aa: CASSPRDSVGGTEAFF
cdr3_nt: TGTGCCAGCTCACCGAGAGACAGTGTGGGAGGCACTGAAGCTTTCTTT
clone_size: NA
d_call: NA
j_call: TRBJ1-1
v_call: TRBV18

cdr3_aa: CASSLSNEQFF
cdr3_nt: TGTGCCAGTAGTCTCTCCAATGAGCAGTTCTTC
clone_size: NA
d_call: NA
j_call: TRBJ2-1
v_call: TRBV19

cdr3_aa: CAWTFPGQPLGYTF
cdr3_nt: TGTGCCTGGACCTTTCCGGGACAACCTCTCGGCTACACCTTC
clone_size: few
d_call: NA
j_call: TRBJ1-2
v_call: TRBV30

cdr3_aa: CASSDRVRGSPLHF
cdr3_nt: TGTGCCAGTTCCGACAGGGTAAGAGGTTCACCCCTCCACTTT
clone_size: NA
d_call: TRBD1
j_call: TRBJ1-6
v_call: TRBV19

cdr3_aa: CASSHSRNTGELFF
cdr3_nt: TGTGCCAGCAGCCATTCCAGAAACACCGGGGAGCTGTTTTTT
clone_size: NA
d_call: NA
j_call: TRBJ2-2
v_call: TRBV14

cdr3_aa: CASSLEGVSNQPQHF
cdr3_nt: TGCGCCAGCAGCTTGGAGGGGGTTAGTAATCAGCCCCAGCATTTT
clone_size: NA
d_call: NA
j_call: TRBJ1-5
v_call: TRBV5-1

cdr3_aa: CASSLTGQGGYEQYF
cdr3_nt: TGCGCCAGCAGCTTGACGGGACAGGGGGGATACGAGCAGTACTTC
clone_size: NA
d_call: TRBD1
j_call: TRBJ2-7
v_call: TRBV5-1

cdr3_aa: CASSEIGKGGEEKLFF
cdr3_nt: TGTGCCAGCAGTGAAATAGGGAAAGGGGGCGAAGAAAAACTGTTTTTT
clone_size: NA
d_call: TRBD1
j_call: TRBJ1-4
v_call: TRBV25-1

cdr3_aa: CASSPGSRNTEAFF
cdr3_nt: TGTGCCAGCAGCCCCGGTAGTCGGAACACTGAAGCTTTCTTT
clone_size: NA
d_call: NA
j_call: TRBJ1-1
v_call: TRBV7-2

cdr3_aa: CASSQQGNGEKLFF
cdr3_nt: TGTGCCAGCAGTCAACAGGGAAATGGTGAAAAACTGTTTTTT
clone_size: NA
d_call: NA
j_call: TRBJ1-4
v_call: TRBV3-1/TRBV3-2

cdr3_aa: CASSLGGTGVYNEQFF
cdr3_nt: TGTGCCAGCAGCTTAGGTGGGACAGGGGTATACAATGAGCAGTTCTTC
clone_size: NA
d_call: TRBD1
j_call: TRBJ2-1
v_call: TRBV7-8

cdr3_aa: CASSQGVPGASNQPQHF
cdr3_nt: TGCGCCAGCAGCCAAGGGGTGCCAGGCGCGAGCAATCAGCCCCAGCATTTT
clone_size: NA
d_call: NA
j_call: TRBJ1-5
v_call: TRBV4-1

cdr3_aa: CASSLVPGGMNTEAFF
cdr3_nt: TGCGCCAGCAGCTTGGTGCCAGGGGGCATGAACACTGAAGCTTTCTTT
clone_size: NA
d_call: TRBD1
j_call: TRBJ1-1
v_call: TRBV5-1

cdr3_aa: CASSLDVGGGQNYGYTF
cdr3_nt: TGTGCCAGCAGCTTGGACGTTGGCGGCGGCCAAAACTATGGCTACACCTTC
clone_size: NA
d_call: NA
j_call: TRBJ1-2
v_call: TRBV5-6

cdr3_aa: CAWSIQQGATYEQYF
cdr3_nt: TGTGCCTGGAGTATACAACAGGGCGCGACCTACGAGCAGTACTTC
clone_size: NA
d_call: NA
j_call: TRBJ2-7
v_call: TRBV30

cdr3_aa: CASRSTNTEAFF
cdr3_nt: TGTGCCAGCAGAAGTACAAACACTGAAGCTTTCTTT
clone_size: NA
d_call: NA
j_call: TRBJ1-1
v_call: TRBV3-1/TRBV3-2

cdr3_aa: CASTQGTGLGSPLHF
cdr3_nt: TGTGCCAGCACCCAGGGTACGGGCTTGGGTTCACCCCTCCACTTT
clone_size: NA
d_call: NA
j_call: TRBJ1-6
v_call: TRBV6-5

cdr3_aa: CASSPGQGWTEAFF
cdr3_nt: TGTGCCAGCAGCCCCGGACAGGGGTGGACTGAAGCTTTCTTT
clone_size: NA
d_call: TRBD1
j_call: TRBJ1-1
v_call: TRBV6-5

cdr3_aa: CASSQRDSMMAEQFF
cdr3_nt: TGTGCCAGCAGCCAAAGGGACAGTATGATGGCTGAGCAGTTCTTC
clone_size: NA
d_call: TRBD1
j_call: TRBJ2-1
v_call: TRBV7-2

cdr3_aa: CASNFQGATGNTIYF
cdr3_nt: TGTGCCAGTAACTTCCAGGGGGCGACGGGAAACACCATATATTTT
clone_size: NA
d_call: TRBD1
j_call: TRBJ1-3
v_call: TRBV19

cdr3_aa: CASSWDRVEAFF
cdr3_nt: TGTGCCAGCAGCTGGGACAGGGTTGAAGCTTTCTTT
clone_size: NA
d_call: TRBD1
j_call: TRBJ1-1
v_call: TRBV5-4

cdr3_aa: CASSETATAANTEAFF
cdr3_nt: TGTGCCAGCAGTGAAACCGCGACAGCTGCGAACACTGAAGCTTTCTTT
clone_size: NA
d_call: NA
j_call: TRBJ1-1
v_call: TRBV2

cdr3_aa: CASISLSREYGYTF
cdr3_nt: TGTGCCAGCATCTCTCTCAGTCGGGAATATGGCTACACCTTC
clone_size: NA
d_call: NA
j_call: TRBJ1-2
v_call: TRBV28

cdr3_aa: CASSFSGGGTDTQYF
cdr3_nt: TGCGCCAGCAGCTTTAGCGGGGGGGGCACAGATACGCAGTATTTT
clone_size: NA
d_call: TRBD2
j_call: TRBJ2-3
v_call: TRBV5-1

cdr3_aa: CASSLGTGTYEQYF
cdr3_nt: TGTGCCAGCAGCTTAGGGACAGGGACCTACGAGCAGTACTTC
clone_size: few
d_call: TRBD1
j_call: TRBJ2-7
v_call: TRBV11-2

cdr3_aa: CASSQERVALTQYF
cdr3_nt: TGCGCCAGCAGCCAAGAACGAGTAGCCCTTACGCAGTATTTT
clone_size: few
d_call: NA
j_call: TRBJ2-3
v_call: TRBV4-1

cdr3_aa: CASSFSSGLTYEQYF
cdr3_nt: TGTGCCAGCAGCTTTTCTTCGGGACTCACCTACGAGCAGTACTTC
clone_size: NA
d_call: NA
j_call: TRBJ2-7
v_call: TRBV9

cdr3_aa: CASRARVFETQYF
cdr3_nt: TGTGCCAGCAGAGCCAGGGTTTTCGAGACCCAGTACTTC
clone_size: NA
d_call: NA
j_call: TRBJ2-5
v_call: TRBV11-2

cdr3_aa: CASSQEGGDTGYTF
cdr3_nt: TGTGCCAGCAGCCAAGAAGGGGGAGACACCGGCTACACCTTC
clone_size: NA
d_call: NA
j_call: TRBJ1-2
v_call: TRBV3-1/TRBV3-2

cdr3_aa: CASSLFPGTSSYNEQFF
cdr3_nt: TGCGCCAGCAGCTTGTTCCCGGGGACTAGCTCCTACAATGAGCAGTTCTTC
clone_size: NA
d_call: TRBD2
j_call: TRBJ2-1
v_call: TRBV5-1

cdr3_aa: CASSPRTGLSGANVLTF
cdr3_nt: TGTGCCAGCTCACCCCGGACAGGGCTTTCCGGGGCCAACGTCCTGACTTTC
clone_size: NA
d_call: TRBD1
j_call: TRBJ2-6
v_call: TRBV18

cdr3_aa: CASSLRGDSTDTQYF
cdr3_nt: TGTGCCAGCAGCTTACGGGGGGATTCGACAGATACGCAGTATTTT
clone_size: NA
d_call: TRBD2
j_call: TRBJ2-3
v_call: TRBV7-3

cdr3_aa: CASSSITGTYEQYF
cdr3_nt: TGTGCCAGCAGCTCTATAACAGGGACCTACGAGCAGTACTTC
clone_size: NA
d_call: NA
j_call: TRBJ2-7
v_call: TRBV13

cdr3_aa: CASSQGGQNQETQYF
cdr3_nt: TGCGCCAGCAGCCAAGGGGGACAGAACCAAGAGACCCAGTACTTC
clone_size: NA
d_call: TRBD1
j_call: TRBJ2-5
v_call: TRBV4-1